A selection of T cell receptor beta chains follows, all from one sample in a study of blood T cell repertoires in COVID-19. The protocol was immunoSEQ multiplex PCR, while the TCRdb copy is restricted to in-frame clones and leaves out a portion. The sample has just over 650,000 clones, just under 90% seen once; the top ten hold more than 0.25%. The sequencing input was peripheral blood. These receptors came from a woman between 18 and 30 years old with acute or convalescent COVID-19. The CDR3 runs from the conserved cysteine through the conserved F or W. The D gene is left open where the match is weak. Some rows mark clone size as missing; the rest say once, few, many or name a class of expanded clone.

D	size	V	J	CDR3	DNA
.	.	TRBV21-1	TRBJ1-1	CAQSNTEAFF	TGTGCCCAGTCGAACACTGAAGCTTTCTTT
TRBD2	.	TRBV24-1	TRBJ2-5	CATSDLGGAGGETQYF	TGTGCCACCAGTGACTTGGGGGGAGCGGGGGGAGAGACCCAGTACTTC
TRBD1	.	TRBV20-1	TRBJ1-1	CSASTPQGEFNTEAFF	TGCAGTGCTAGTACCCCTCAGGGGGAGTTCAACACTGAAGCTTTCTTT
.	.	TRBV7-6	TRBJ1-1	CASSPDGGNTEAFF	TGTGCCAGCAGCCCTGACGGGGGGAACACTGAAGCTTTCTTT
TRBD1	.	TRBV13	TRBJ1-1	CASSMDRGSITEAFF	TGTGCCAGCAGCATGGACAGGGGGTCTATCACTGAAGCTTTCTTT
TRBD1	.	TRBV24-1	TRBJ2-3	CATSDRDRGLDTQYF	TGTGCCACCAGTGACCGGGACAGGGGGCTCGATACGCAGTATTTT
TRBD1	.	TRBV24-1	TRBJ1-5	CATSDLGAGTDNQPQHF	TGTGCCACCAGTGACCTAGGCGCCGGGACAGACAATCAGCCCCAGCATTTT
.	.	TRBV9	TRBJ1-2	CASSQNRGDPYGYTF	TGTGCCAGCAGCCAGAACCGGGGGGACCCTTATGGCTACACCTTC
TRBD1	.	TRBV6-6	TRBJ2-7	CASSFGQGVGYEQYF	TGTGCCAGCAGTTTCGGACAGGGGGTCGGCTACGAGCAGTACTTC
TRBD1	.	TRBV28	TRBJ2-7	CASSGQTYEQYF	TGTGCCAGTTCGGGACAGACCTACGAGCAGTACTTC
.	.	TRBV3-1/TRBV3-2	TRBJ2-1	CASSLKNEQFF	TGTGCCAGCAGCCTTAAAAATGAGCAGTTCTTC
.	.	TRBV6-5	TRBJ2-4	CASSSFPNAKNIQYF	TGTGCCAGCAGTTCCTTCCCTAACGCCAAAAACATTCAGTACTTC
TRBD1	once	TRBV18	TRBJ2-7	CASSPRTGGDEQYF	TGTGCCAGCTCACCCAGGACAGGGGGCGACGAGCAGTACTTC
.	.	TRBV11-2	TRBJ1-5	CASSLDRVGQPQHF	TGTGCCAGCAGCTTAGACAGGGTCGGTCAGCCCCAGCATTTT
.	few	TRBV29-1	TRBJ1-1	CSVEYRNTEAFF	TGCAGCGTTGAATATAGGAACACTGAAGCTTTCTTT
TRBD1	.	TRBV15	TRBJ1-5	CATSRDNLGQGQPQHF	TGTGCCACCAGCAGAGATAATTTAGGACAGGGGCAGCCCCAGCATTTT
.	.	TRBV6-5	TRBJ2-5	CASSSRGETQYF	TGTGCCAGCAGTTCCAGGGGAGAGACCCAGTACTTC
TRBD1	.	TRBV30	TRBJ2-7	CAWDRGTYEQYF	TGTGCCTGGGACAGGGGCACGTACGAGCAGTACTTC
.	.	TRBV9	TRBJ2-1	CASSVDVGGHNEQFF	TGTGCCAGCAGCGTAGATGTCGGGGGGCACAATGAGCAGTTCTTC
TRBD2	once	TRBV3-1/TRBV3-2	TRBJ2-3	CASSQDGLAGTTDTQYF	TGTGCCAGCAGCCAAGACGGCCTAGCGGGGACCACAGATACGCAGTATTTT
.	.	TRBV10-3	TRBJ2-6	CAIRDSSGANVLTF	TGTGCCATCAGGGACAGCTCTGGGGCCAACGTCCTGACTTTC
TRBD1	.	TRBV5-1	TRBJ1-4	CASSLKGQINEKLFF	TGCGCCAGCAGCTTGAAGGGACAGATAAATGAAAAACTGTTTTTT
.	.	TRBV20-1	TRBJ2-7	CSASLGAGEQYF	TGCAGTGCTAGTCTGGGGGCAGGAGAGCAGTACTTC
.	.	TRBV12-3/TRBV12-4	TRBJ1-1	CASSFAMNTEAFF	TGTGCCAGCAGTTTTGCTATGAACACTGAAGCTTTCTTT
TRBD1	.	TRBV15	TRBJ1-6	CATSTDRWDSPLHF	TGTGCCACCAGCACGGACAGGTGGGATTCACCCCTCCACTTT
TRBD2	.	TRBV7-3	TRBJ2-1	CASSSREGGPRVFF	TGTGCCAGCAGCAGCCGGGAGGGCGGGCCCAGGGTGTTCTTC
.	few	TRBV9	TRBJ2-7	CASSVGRQDVYEQYF	TGTGCCAGCAGCGTAGGGCGACAGGACGTCTACGAGCAGTACTTC
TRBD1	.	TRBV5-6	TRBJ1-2	CASSPGQTRIYGYTF	TGTGCCAGCAGCCCGGGACAGACCAGAATTTATGGCTACACCTTC
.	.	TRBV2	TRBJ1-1	CASAGNGDTEAFF	TGTGCCAGTGCGGGGAATGGGGACACTGAAGCTTTCTTT
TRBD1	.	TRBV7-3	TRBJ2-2	CASSQGANTGELFF	TGTGCCAGCAGCCAGGGGGCGAACACCGGGGAGCTGTTTTTT
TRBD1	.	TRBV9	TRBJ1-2	CASSGWGQGYGYTF	TGTGCCAGCAGCGGATGGGGACAGGGCTATGGCTACACCTTC
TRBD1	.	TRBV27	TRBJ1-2	CASRGQGRNYGYTF	TGTGCCAGCAGGGGACAGGGTAGAAACTATGGCTACACCTTC
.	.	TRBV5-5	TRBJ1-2	CASSLGLLNYGYTF	TGTGCCAGCAGCTTGGGGTTACTAAACTATGGCTACACCTTC
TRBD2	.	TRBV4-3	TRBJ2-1	CASSQTRLSGGAGDEQFF	TGCGCCAGCAGCCAAACGAGACTTAGCGGGGGGGCCGGCGATGAGCAGTTCTTC
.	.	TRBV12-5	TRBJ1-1	CASDLPNRAMNTEAFF	TGTGCTAGTGACCTTCCCAACAGGGCCATGAACACTGAAGCTTTCTTT
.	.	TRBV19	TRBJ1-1	CASSILGGNTEAFF	TGTGCCAGTAGTATTCTCGGCGGGAACACTGAAGCTTTCTTT
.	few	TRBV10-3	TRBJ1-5	CAISELGGNQPQHF	TGTGCCATCAGTGAACTGGGGGGAAATCAGCCCCAGCATTTT
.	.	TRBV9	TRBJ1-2	CASSPSGGGVAGYTF	TGTGCCAGCAGCCCGTCGGGAGGGGGTGTTGCTGGCTACACCTTC
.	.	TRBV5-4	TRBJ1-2	CASSKDSYGYTF	TGTGCCAGCAGCAAGGACAGCTATGGCTACACCTTC
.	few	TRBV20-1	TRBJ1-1	CSASLDSRNTEAFF	TGCAGTGCTAGTCTGGACAGTAGGAACACTGAAGCTTTCTTT
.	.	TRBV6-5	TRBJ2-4	CATTGGENIQYF	TGTGCCACCACGGGGGGCGAAAACATTCAGTACTTC
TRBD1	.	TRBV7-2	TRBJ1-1	CASSLGTGGIGAFF	TGTGCCAGCAGCTTGGGGACAGGGGGTATAGGAGCTTTCTTT
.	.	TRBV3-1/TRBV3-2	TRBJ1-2	CASLGQHYGYTF	TGTGCCAGCCTTGGGCAGCACTATGGCTACACCTTC
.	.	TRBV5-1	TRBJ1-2	CASSLVGSDGYTF	TGCGCCAGCAGCTTGGTCGGGTCGGATGGCTACACCTTC
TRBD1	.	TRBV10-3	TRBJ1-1	CAVSASQGGTEAFF	TGTGCCGTGTCCGCTTCCCAGGGGGGCACTGAAGCTTTCTTT
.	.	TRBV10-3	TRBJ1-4	CAISELGAGPEKLFF	TGTGCCATCAGTGAGCTAGGGGCAGGGCCTGAAAAACTGTTTTTT
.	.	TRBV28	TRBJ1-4	CASSFSVPSEKLFF	TGTGCCAGCAGTTTCAGTGTTCCCAGTGAAAAACTGTTTTTT